This T cell receptor (beta chain) comes out of a study of control samples from healthy donors and cancer patients. This CDR3 is 14 amino acids long. Between the trimmed V and J ends, which lost 0 bases and 10 bases, there was a span of 16 bases. CDR1 is SGHRS and CDR2 is YFSETQ in the germline V gene. Clones were sequenced by immunoSEQ multiplex PCR, and TCRdb holds only the in-frame ones, with some missing. The sample holds about 120,000 clones, 80% to 90% seen once. Sequencing was performed on blood. The sequence was obtained from a man between 25 and 39 years old in good health. The chain joins TRBV5-1 to TRBJ1-2; D call uncertain. The CDR3 sequence is CASSLATQSLDYTF. The CDR3 bases are TGCGCCAGCAGCTTGGCCACACAATCGCTCGACTACACCTTC.